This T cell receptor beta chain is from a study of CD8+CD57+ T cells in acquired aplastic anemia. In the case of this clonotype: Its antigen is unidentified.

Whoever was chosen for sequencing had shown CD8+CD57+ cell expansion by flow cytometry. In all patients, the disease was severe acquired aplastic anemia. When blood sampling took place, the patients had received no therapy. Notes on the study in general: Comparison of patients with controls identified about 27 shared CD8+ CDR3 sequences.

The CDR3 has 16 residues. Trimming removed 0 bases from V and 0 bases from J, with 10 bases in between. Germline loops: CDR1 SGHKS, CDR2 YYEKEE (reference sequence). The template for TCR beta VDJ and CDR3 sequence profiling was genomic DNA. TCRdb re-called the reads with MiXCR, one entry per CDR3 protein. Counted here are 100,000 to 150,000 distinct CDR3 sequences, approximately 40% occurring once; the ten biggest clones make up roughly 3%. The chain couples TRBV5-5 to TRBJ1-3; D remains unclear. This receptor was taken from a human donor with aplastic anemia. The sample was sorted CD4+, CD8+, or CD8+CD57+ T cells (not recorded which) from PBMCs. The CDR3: CASSLEAVGSGNTIYF. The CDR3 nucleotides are TGTGCCAGCAGCTTGGAGGCAGTGGGCTCTGGAAACACCATATATTTT.